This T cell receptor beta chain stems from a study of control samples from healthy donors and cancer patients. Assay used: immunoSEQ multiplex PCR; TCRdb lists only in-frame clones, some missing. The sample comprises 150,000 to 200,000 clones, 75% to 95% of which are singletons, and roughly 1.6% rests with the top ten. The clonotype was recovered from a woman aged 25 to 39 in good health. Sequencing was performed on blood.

CDR3: CASSQGVGNEQFF. The DNA of the CDR3 is TGTGCCAGCAGCCAAGGGGTAGGGAATGAGCAGTTCTTC. The V and J genes are TRBV3-1 (or the pseudogene TRBV3-2) and TRBJ2-1; no clear D. Germline CDR1 LGHDT, CDR2 YNNKEL (reference sequence). With 1 base removed from V and 7 bases from J, the gap between germline ends came to 8 bases. The CDR3 sequence is 13 residues long.